This paragraph covers one TCR beta chain sequence. Only in-frame clones appear in the TCRdb table, and some are missing; sequencing was by immunoSEQ multiplex PCR. The data hold 630,000 or so clones, with more than 70% observed a single time. The CDR3 is made up of 15 amino acids. The germline V gene has CDR1 MNHEY and CDR2 SMNVEV (reference sequence). With 8 bases clipped from V and 2 bases from J, the junction kept 10 bases outside the gene matches. This sample was taken from a study of shared T cell receptors in the human thymus. These same records also appear under a second study, on human thymus T cells. That study adds: Corrective heart surgery yielded the resections from which the thymus tissue came. Thymic and blood repertoires seemed to show skewed V and J gene use. Thymic repertoires overlap heavily among unrelated individuals, related research has reported.

The genes are TRBV27 and TRBJ2-7; 9 bases fit TRBD1. Sequenced sample: thymocytes. This TCR was sampled from a boy under two years old with a congenital heart defect. CDR3 DNA sequence: TGTGCCAGCGGCCCGACCGGGACAGGGACCTACGAGCAGTACTTC. This gives the protein CASGPTGTGTYEQYF.